This T cell receptor (beta chain) comes out of a study of blood T cells in healthy people across ages. PBMCs were isolated at a quantity of at least 7 million per sample. Germline CDR1 and CDR2: SGHVS and FNYEAQ. This CDR3 has 18 amino acids. General study results and limits: While age rose, TCR beta diversity per million T cells dropped in a roughly linear way. Compared with aged donors, long-lived donors showed fewer expanded clones, suggesting selection.

The second PCR ran about 6 to 11 cycles with a sample-barcoded 5' primer and J-beta primers. TCRdb reanalysed the 5' RACE reads using MiXCR and keeps one entry per CDR3 protein. The sample includes approximately 850,000 distinct CDR3 sequences, roughly 50% of them seen just once. Of note for this clonotype: Its antigen is still unknown.

This chain joins TRBV7-6 and TRBJ2-4; 15 bases align to TRBD2. The J call is in doubt because the DNA end fits TRBJ2-7 better. This TCR was sampled from a man aged 25 to 40 in good health. Sequencing input: blood. The CDR3 DNA reads TGTGCCAGCAGCACACCCGGAGGACTAGCGGGAGGGATCTACGAGCAGTACTTC. The encoded protein is CASSTPGGLAGGIYEQYF.